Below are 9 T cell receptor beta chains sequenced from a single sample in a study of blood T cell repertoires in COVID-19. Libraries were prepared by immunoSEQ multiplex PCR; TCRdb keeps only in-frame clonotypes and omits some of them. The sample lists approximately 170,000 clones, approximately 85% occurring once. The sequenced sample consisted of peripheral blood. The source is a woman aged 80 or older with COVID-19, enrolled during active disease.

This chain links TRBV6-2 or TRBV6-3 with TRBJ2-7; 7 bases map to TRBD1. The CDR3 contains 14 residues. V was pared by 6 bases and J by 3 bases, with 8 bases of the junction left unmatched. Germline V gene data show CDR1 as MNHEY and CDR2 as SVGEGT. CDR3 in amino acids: CASSRTGALYEQYF. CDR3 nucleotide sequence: TGTGCCAGCAGCCGGACAGGAGCTCTCTACGAGCAGTACTTC.

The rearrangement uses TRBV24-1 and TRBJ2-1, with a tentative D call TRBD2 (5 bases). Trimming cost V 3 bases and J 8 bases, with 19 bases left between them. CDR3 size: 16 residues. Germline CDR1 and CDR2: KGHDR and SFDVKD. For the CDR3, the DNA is TGTGCCACCAGTGATCCTAGGATCTATAGCGTCGATGAGCAGTTCTTC. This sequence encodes CATSDPRIYSVDEQFF.

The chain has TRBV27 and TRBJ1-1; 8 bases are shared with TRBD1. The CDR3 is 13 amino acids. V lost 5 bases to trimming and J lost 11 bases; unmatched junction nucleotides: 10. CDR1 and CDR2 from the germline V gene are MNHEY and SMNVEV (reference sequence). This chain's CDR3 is CASSATGGLWAFF. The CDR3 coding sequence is TGTGCCAGCAGTGCCACAGGGGGGTTGTGGGCTTTCTTT.

DNA of the CDR3: TGTGCCAGCAGCTTAACTAGCGGAAGCACAGATACGCAGTATTTT. Protein: CASSLTSGSTDTQYF. The J gene is TRBJ2-3, the V gene TRBV7-2, with TRBD2 matching over 8 bases. Germline CDR1 SGHTA, CDR2 FQGNSA. The CDR3 totals 15 residues. The V segment lost 2 bases and the J segment 0 bases; nucleotides outside the gene matches: 1.

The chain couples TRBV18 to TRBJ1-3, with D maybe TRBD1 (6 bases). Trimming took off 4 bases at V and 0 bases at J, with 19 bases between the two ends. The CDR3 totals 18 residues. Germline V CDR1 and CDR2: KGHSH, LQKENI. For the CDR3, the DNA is TGTGCCAGCTCACTACAGAGAACAGGGCCCAGCTCTGGAAACACCATATATTTT. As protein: CASSLQRTGPSSGNTIYF. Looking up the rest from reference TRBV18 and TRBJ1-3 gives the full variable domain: NAGVMQNPRHLVRRRGQEARLRCSPMKGHSHVYWYRQLPEEGLKFMVYLQKENIIDESGMPKERFSAEFPKEGPSILRIQQVVRGDSAAYFCASSLQRTGPSSGNTIYFGEGSWLTVV.

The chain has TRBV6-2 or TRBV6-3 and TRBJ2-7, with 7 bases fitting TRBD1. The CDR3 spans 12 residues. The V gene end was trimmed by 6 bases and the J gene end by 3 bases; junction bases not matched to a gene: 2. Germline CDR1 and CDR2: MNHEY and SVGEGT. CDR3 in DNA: TGTGCCAGCAGCCGACAGGGCTACGAGCAGTACTTC. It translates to CASSRQGYEQYF.

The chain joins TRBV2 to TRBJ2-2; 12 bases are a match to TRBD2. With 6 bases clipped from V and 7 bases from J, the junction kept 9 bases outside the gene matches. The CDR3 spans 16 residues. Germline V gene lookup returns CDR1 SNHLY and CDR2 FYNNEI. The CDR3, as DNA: TGTGCCAGCAGCCGACTAGCGGGGGCCCTCGGCGGGGAGCTGTTTTTT. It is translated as CASSRLAGALGGELFF.

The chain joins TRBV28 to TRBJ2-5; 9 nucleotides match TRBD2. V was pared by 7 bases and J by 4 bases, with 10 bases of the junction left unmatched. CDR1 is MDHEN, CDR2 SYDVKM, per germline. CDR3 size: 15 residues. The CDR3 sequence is CASTRGSGSAETQYF. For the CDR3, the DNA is TGTGCCAGCACCCGAGGTAGCGGGAGCGCAGAGACCCAGTACTTC.

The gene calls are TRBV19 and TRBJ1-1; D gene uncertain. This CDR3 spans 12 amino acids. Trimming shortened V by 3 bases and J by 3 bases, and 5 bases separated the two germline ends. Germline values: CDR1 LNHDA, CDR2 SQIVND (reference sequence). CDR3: CASSIEDTEAFF. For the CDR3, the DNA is TGTGCCAGTAGTATTGAGGACACTGAAGCTTTCTTT. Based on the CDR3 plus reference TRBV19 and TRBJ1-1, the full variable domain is DGGITQSPKYLFRKEGQNVTLSCEQNLNHDAMYWYRQDPGQGLRLIYYSQIVNDFQKGDIAEGYSVSREKKESFPLTVTSAQKNPTAFYLCASSIEDTEAFFGQGTRLTVV.